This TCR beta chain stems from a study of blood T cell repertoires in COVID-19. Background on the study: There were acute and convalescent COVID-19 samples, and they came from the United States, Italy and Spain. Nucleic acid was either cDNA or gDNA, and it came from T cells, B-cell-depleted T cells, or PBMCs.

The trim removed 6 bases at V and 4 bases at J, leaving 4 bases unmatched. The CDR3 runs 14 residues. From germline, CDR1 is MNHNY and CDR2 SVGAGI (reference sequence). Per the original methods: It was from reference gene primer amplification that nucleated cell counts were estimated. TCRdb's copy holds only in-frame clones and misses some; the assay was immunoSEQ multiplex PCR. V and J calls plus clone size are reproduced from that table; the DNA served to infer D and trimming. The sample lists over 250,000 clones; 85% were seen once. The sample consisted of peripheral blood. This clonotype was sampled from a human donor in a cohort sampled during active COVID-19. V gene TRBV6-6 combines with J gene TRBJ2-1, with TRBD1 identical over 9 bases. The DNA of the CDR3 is TGTGCCAGCAGACCCGGGACAGGGTACAATGAGCAGTTCTTC. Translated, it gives CASRPGTGYNEQFF.